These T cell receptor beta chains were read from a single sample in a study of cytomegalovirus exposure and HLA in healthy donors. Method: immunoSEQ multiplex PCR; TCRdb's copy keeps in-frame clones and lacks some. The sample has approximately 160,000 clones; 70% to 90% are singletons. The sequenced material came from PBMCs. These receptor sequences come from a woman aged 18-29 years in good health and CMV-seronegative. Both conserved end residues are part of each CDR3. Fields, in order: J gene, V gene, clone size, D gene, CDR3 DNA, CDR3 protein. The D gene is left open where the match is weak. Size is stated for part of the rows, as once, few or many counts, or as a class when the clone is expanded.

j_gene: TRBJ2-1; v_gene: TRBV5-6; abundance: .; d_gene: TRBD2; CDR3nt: TGTGCCAGCAGCCAATTGGGACTAGCGGAGAGTTCAAACAATGAGCAGTTCTTC; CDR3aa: CASSQLGLAESSNNEQFF
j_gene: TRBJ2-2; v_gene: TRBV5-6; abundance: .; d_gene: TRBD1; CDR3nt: TGTGCCAGCAGCTTTTTAGGACAGGGCACCGGGGAGCTGTTTTTT; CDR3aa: CASSFLGQGTGELFF
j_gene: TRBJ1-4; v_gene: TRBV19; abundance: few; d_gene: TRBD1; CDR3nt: TGTGCCAGTATCCAAACGGACAGGGTCGTAGAAAAACTGTTTTTT; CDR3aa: CASIQTDRVVEKLFF
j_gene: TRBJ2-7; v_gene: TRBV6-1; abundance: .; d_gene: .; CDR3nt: TGTGCCAGCAGTGAACGGAGGGACTCCTACGAGCAGTACTTC; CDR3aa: CASSERRDSYEQYF
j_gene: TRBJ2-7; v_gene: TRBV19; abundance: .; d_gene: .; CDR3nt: TGTGCCAGTAGTGTGGACAGAAGTTACGAGCAGTACTTC; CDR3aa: CASSVDRSYEQYF
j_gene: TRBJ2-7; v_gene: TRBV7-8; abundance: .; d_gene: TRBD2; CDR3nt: TGTGCCAGCAGCTTGCGGGAGTTGGTCTCCCTACTCTCTAACGAGCAGTACTTC; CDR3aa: CASSLRELVSLLSNEQYF
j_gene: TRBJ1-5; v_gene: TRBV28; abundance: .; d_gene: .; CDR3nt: TGTGCCAGCAGTTTACAGGGAAGTTTTCGCAATCAGCCCCAGCATTTT; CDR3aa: CASSLQGSFRNQPQHF
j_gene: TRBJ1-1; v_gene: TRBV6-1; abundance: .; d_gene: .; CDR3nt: TGTGCCAGCAGTGAAGCGCTATGGGAATGGGGGCGAGGCACTGAAGCTTTCTTT; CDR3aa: CASSEALWEWGRGTEAFF
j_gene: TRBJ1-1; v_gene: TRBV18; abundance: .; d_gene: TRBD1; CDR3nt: TGTGCCAGCTCGCGACAGGGAGGAGGTCCCGAGAACACTGAAGCTTTCTTT; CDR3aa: CASSRQGGGPENTEAFF
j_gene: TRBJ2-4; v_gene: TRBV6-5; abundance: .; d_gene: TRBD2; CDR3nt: TGTGCCAGCAGGTTCGGGGGGGCGCAGGACATTCAGTACTTC; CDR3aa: CASRFGGAQDIQYF
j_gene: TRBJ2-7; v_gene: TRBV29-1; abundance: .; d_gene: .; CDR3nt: TGCAGCGTCTTATACACCTACGAGCAGTACTTC; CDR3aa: CSVLYTYEQYF
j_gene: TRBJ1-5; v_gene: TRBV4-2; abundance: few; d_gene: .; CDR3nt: TGTGCCAGCAGCCTCGGGTGGCAGGGAAATCAGCCCCAGCATTTT; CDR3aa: CASSLGWQGNQPQHF
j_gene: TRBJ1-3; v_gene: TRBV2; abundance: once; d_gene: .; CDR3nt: TGTGCCAGCGCTCGAGGGTCTGGAAACACCATATATTTT; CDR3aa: CASARGSGNTIYF
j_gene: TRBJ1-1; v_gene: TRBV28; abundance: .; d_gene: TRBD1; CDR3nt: TGTGCCAGCAGAGGACAGGGGAGGGCTGAAGCTTTCTTT; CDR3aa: CASRGQGRAEAFF
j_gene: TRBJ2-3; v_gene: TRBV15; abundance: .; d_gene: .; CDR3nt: TGTGCCACCAGCAGGGCGACTACCTCTAGCGCCAGCACAGATACGCAGTATTTT; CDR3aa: CATSRATTSSASTDTQYF
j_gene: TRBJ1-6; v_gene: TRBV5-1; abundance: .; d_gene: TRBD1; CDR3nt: TGCGCCAGCAGCTTATTGGCAGGGGGGAATTCACCCCTCCACTTT; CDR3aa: CASSLLAGGNSPLHF
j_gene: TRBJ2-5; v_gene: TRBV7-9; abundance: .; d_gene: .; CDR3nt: TGTGCCAGCAGCCTTCAAGAGACCCAGTACTTC; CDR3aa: CASSLQETQYF
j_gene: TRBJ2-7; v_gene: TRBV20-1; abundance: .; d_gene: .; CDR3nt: TGCAGTGCTATTTCTCTCTACGAGCAGTACTTC; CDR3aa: CSAISLYEQYF
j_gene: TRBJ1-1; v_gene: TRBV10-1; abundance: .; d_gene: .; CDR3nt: TGCGCCAGCAGTACCCGGCGGGGGGCGATGAACACTGAAGCTTTCTTT; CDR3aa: CASSTRRGAMNTEAFF
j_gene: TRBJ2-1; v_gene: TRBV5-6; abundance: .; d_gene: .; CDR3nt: TGTGCCAGCAGTTCAGGGGACAATGAGCAGTTCTTC; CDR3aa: CASSSGDNEQFF
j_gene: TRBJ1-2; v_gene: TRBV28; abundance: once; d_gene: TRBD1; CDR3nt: TGTGCCAGCAGACCCGGGACAGGGAATGGCTACACCTTC; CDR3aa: CASRPGTGNGYTF
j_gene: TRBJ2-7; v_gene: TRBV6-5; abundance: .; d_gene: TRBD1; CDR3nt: TGTGCCAGCAGTAAACCGGGACAGCCTGATTTCGAGCAGTACTTC; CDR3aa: CASSKPGQPDFEQYF
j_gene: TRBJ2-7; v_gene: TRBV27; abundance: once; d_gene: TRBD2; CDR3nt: TGTGCCAGCAGCCCCGGGACTGCCGGACTAGCGATCTACGAGCAGTACTTC; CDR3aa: CASSPGTAGLAIYEQYF
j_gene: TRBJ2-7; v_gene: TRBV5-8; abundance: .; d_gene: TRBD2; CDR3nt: TGTGCCAGCAGCTTAGCGGGGGGCTCCTACGAGCAGTACTTC; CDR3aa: CASSLAGGSYEQYF
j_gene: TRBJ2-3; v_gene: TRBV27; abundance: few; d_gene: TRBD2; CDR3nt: TGTGCCAGCAGTTTATTCCGGGCTAGCGGGAGCGCAGATACGCAGTATTTT; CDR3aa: CASSLFRASGSADTQYF
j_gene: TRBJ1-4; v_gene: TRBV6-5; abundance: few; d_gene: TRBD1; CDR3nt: TGTGCCAGCAGACAGGGGGGTAATGAAAAACTGTTTTTT; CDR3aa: CASRQGGNEKLFF
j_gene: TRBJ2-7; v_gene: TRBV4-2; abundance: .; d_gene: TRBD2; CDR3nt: TGTGCCAGCAGCCAAGACACGCGGGGAGGGTACGAGCAGTACTTC; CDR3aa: CASSQDTRGGYEQYF
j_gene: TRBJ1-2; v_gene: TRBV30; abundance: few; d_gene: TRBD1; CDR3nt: TGTGCCTGGGAGCGGACAGGAGATGGCTACACCTTC; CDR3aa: CAWERTGDGYTF
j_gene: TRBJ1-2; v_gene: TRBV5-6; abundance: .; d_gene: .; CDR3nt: TGTGCCAGCAGCTTGGGGGGGGTATCGAACTATGGCTACACCTTC; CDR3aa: CASSLGGVSNYGYTF
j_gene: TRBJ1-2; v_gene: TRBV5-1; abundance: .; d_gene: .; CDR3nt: TGCGCCAGCAGCACAGGGTACTATGGCTACACCTTC; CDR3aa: CASSTGYYGYTF
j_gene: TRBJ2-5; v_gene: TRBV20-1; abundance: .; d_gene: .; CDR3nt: TGCAGTGCTAACCCGAGAGAGACCCAGTACTTC; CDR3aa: CSANPRETQYF
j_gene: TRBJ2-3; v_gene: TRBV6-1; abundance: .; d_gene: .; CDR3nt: TGTGCCGGCAGTGTCGGGGTCAGCACCACAGATACGCAGTATTTT; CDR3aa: CAGSVGVSTTDTQYF
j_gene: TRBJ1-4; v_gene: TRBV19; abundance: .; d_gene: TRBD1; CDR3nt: TGTGCCAGTAGTTCCCGGGACAGGCTATTGAGGAGGATCATGGAGGATGAAAAACTGTTTTTT; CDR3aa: CASSSRDRLLRRIMEDEKLFF
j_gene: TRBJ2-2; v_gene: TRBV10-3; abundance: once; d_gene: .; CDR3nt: TGTGCCATCAGTTTCGGCAGCCCGGGTGGGGAGCTGTTTTTT; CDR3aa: CAISFGSPGGELFF
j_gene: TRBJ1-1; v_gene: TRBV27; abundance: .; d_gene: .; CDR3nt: TGTGCCAGCAGTTTATGGCGGAGATCTGAAGCTTTCTTT; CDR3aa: CASSLWRRSEAFF
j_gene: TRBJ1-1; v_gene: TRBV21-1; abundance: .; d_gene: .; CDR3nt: TGTGCCAGCAGCATGGTATCCAGGGGGCTCACTGAAGCTTTCTTT; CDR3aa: CASSMVSRGLTEAFF
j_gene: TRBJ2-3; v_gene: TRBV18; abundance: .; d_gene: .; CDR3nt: TGTGCCAGCTCGTCAGCCCTAACAGGGGATACGCAGTATTTT; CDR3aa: CASSSALTGDTQYF
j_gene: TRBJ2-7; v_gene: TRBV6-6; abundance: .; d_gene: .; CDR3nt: TGTGCCAGCAGTTATTCGGCGGGAGAGCAGTACTTC; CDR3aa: CASSYSAGEQYF
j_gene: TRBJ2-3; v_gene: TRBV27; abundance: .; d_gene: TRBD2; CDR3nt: TGTGCCAGCAGTGGTAGGACTAGCGGGAGAGCAGATACGCAGTATTTT; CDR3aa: CASSGRTSGRADTQYF
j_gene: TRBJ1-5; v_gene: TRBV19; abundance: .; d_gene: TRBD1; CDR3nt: TGTGCCAGTGGGACAGGGGTTGGCCAGCCCCAGCATTTT; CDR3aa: CASGTGVGQPQHF
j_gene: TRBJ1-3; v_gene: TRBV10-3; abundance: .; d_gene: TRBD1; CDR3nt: TGTGCCATCAGCACAGACAGGGGGAACTCTGGAAACACCATATATTTT; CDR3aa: CAISTDRGNSGNTIYF
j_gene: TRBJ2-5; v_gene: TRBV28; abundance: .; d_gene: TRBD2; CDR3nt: TGTGCCAGCAGCTATAGCGGGAGGGTCCCAGAGACCCAGTACTTC; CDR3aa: CASSYSGRVPETQYF
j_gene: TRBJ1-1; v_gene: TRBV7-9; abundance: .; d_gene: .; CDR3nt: TGTGCCAGCAGCTCTTGGAGGGGCATGGATACTGAAGCTTTCTTT; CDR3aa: CASSSWRGMDTEAFF
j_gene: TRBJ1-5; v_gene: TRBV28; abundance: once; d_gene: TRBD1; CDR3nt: TGTGCCAGCACACTCGACAGGGATAGCAATCAGCCCCAGCATTTT; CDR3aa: CASTLDRDSNQPQHF
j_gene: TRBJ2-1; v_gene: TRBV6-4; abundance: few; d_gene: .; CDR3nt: TGTGCCAGCAGTGAGGAGGGCTCCTACAATGAGCAGTTCTTC; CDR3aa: CASSEEGSYNEQFF
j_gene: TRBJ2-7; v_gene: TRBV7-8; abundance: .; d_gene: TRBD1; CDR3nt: TGTGCCAGCAGCTTCGGACAGGGGGATTCCTACGAGCAGTACTTC; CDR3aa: CASSFGQGDSYEQYF
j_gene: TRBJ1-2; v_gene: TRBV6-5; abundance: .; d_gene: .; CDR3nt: TGTGCCAGCAAAGCTCAACAGGGAGGGGGCTATGGCTACACCTTC; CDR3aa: CASKAQQGGGYGYTF
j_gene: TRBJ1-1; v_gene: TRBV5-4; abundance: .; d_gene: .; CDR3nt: TGTGCCAGCAGCTTGGGGTCCAGGGAAATCACTGAAGCTTTCTTT; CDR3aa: CASSLGSREITEAFF
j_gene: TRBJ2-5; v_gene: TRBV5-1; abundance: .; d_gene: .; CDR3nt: TGCGCCAGCAGCCTTCGCGGGACTCTCTCCCTCATAGAAGAGACCCAGTACTTC; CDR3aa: CASSLRGTLSLIEETQYF
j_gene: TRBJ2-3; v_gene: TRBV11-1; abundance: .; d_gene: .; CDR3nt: TGTGCCAGCAGCTTAGAAGTTAGCGCTGCCACAGATACGCAGTATTTT; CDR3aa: CASSLEVSAATDTQYF
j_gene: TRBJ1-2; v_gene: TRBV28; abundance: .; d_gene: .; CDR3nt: TGTGCCAGCAGTTTTGAGGGGGTGGTCAACTATGGCTACACCTTC; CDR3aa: CASSFEGVVNYGYTF
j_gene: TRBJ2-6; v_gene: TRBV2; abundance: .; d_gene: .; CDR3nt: TGTGCCAGCAGTAGCGGCTCTGGGGCCAACGTCCTGACTTTC; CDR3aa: CASSSGSGANVLTF
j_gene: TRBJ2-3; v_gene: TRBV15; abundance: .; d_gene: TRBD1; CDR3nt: TGTGCCACCAGCAGAAACAGGGGTACCACAGATACGCAGTATTTT; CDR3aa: CATSRNRGTTDTQYF
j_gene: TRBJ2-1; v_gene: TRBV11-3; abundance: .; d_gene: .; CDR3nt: TGTGCCAGCAGCTTGAACAACAATGAGCAGTTCTTC; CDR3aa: CASSLNNNEQFF
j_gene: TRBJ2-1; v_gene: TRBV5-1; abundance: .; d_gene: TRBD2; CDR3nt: TGCGCCAGCAGCTCACGGGGACTAGCGGGAGTCGATGAGCAGTTCTTC; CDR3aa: CASSSRGLAGVDEQFF
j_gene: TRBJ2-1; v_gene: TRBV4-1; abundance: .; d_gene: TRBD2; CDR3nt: TGCGCCAGCAGCCACGATACGGGACTAGCGGACTACAATGAGCAGTTCTTC; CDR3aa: CASSHDTGLADYNEQFF
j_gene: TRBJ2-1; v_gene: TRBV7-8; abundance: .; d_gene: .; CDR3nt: TGTGCCAGCAGTTCCTACCCGACTTCCAGCTCCTACAATGAGCAGTTCTTC; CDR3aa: CASSSYPTSSSYNEQFF